This T cell receptor (beta chain) comes out of a study of cytomegalovirus exposure and HLA in healthy donors. Broader study findings: Later analysis identified about 17,000 TCR beta sequences associated with HLA alleles, using a false discovery rate threshold of 0.05. Being productive about 87% or about 30% of the time was typical of most TCR beta V segments in an earlier analysis. When analyzed later, the rates of TCR association showed variation by HLA locus, with DRB1 the most and HLA-C the fewest. In most subjects, TCR beta sequences reportedly gave accurate predictions of HLA-A and HLA-B alleles.

V was cut by 0 bases and J by 7 bases, with 16 bases left in between. The CDR3 covers 16 residues. Germline CDR1 is LGHNA and CDR2 is YNFKEQ. Vbeta (60) and Jbeta (13) primers were used in the PCR. Assay used: immunoSEQ multiplex PCR; TCRdb lists only in-frame clones, some missing. The table shows approximately 180,000 clones, with approximately 12% occurring only once. Comment on this clone: Its target is unknown.

The origin of this receptor is a man between 45 and 60 years old in good health and CMV-seropositive. Sequenced sample: PBMCs. The chain recombines TRBV4-2 with TRBJ2-1; D not certain. CDR3 residues: CASSQEGGLVRNEQFF. The CDR3 nucleotides read TGTGCCAGCAGCCAAGAGGGTGGTCTAGTTAGGAATGAGCAGTTCTTC.